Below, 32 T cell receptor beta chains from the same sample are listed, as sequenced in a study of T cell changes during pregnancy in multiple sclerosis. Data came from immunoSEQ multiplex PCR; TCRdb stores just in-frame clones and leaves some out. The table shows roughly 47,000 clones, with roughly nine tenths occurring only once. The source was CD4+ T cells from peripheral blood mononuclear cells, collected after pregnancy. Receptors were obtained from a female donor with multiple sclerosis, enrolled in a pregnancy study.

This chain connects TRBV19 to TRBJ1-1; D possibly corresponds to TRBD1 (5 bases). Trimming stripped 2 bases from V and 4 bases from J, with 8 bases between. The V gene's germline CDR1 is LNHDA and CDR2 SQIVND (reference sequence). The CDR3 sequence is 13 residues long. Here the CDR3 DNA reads TGTGCCAGTAGTATAACAGGCGGCACTGAAGCTTTCTTT. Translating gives CASSITGGTEAFF. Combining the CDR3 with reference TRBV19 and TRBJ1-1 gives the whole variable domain DGGITQSPKYLFRKEGQNVTLSCEQNLNHDAMYWYRQDPGQGLRLIYYSQIVNDFQKGDIAEGYSVSREKKESFPLTVTSAQKNPTAFYLCASSITGGTEAFFGQGTRLTVV.

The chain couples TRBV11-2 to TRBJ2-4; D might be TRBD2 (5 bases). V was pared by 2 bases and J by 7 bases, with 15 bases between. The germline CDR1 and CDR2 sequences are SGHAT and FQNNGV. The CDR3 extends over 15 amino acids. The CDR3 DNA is TGTGCCAGCAGCTTACGTCTCGAGGGTTTGAACATTCAGTACTTC. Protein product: CASSLRLEGLNIQYF.

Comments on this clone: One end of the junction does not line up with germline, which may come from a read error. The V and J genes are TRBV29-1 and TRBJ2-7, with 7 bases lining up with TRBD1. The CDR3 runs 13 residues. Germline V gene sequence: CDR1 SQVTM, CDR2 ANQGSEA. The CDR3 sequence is CSVEVQGKDEQYF. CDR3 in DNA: TGCAGCGTGGAAGTACAGGGGAAGGACGAGCAGTACTTC.

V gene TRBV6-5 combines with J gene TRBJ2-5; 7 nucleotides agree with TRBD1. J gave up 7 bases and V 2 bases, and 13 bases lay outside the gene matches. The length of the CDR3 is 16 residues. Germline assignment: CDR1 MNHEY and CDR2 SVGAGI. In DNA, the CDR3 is TGTGCCAGCAGTTACGCGTCTGGGACAGTAAGCGGGACCCAGTACTTC. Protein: CASSYASGTVSGTQYF.

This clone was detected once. The CDR3 region is CASSVGSNEAYNEQFF. In DNA form, the CDR3 reads TGTGCCAGCAGCGTAGGTAGTAACGAAGCCTACAATGAGCAGTTCTTC. V gene TRBV9 combines with J gene TRBJ2-1; D uncertain. The CDR3 has 16 residues. Germline-derived CDR1 and CDR2 are SGDLS and YYNGEE. V was cut by 0 bases and J by 2 bases, with 12 bases left in between. The whole variable domain, filled in from reference TRBV9 and TRBJ2-1, reads DSGVTQTPKHLITATGQRVTLRCSPRSGDLSVYWYQQSLDQGLQFLIQYYNGEERAKGNILERFSAQQFPDLHSELNLSSLELGDSALYFCASSVGSNEAYNEQFFGPGTRLTVL.

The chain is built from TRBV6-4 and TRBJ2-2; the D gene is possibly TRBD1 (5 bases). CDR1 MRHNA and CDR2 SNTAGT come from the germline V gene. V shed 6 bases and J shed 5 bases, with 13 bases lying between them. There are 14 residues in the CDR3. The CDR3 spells CASRERPGTGELFF. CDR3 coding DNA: TGTGCCAGCAGAGAACGCCCAGGGACCGGGGAGCTGTTTTTT.

The CDR3 bases are TGTGCCAGCAGTTACTCTTGGCAGGGAAGCAATCAGCCCCAGCATTTT. It translates to CASSYSWQGSNQPQHF. The V and J genes are TRBV6-5 and TRBJ1-5, with TRBD1 as a possible D gene (5 bases). V lost 0 bases to trimming and J lost 1 base, with 10 bases between them. The CDR3 loop spans 16 amino acids. From germline, CDR1 is MNHEY and CDR2 SVGAGI.

Written as DNA, the CDR3 is TGTGCCAGCAGCCAAGTTCGCGGGAGCACTGAAGCTTTCTTT. Amino acids: CASSQVRGSTEAFF. The chain recombines TRBV4-2 with TRBJ1-1, with D unresolved. Germline CDR1 reads LGHNA; CDR2 reads YNFKEQ. Trimming took 1 base from V and 4 from J, leaving 10 bases between them. CDR3 length: 14 amino acids.

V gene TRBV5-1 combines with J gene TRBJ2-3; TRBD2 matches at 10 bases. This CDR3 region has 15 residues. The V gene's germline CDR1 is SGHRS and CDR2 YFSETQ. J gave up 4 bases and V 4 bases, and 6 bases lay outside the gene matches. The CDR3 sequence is CASSGSSGSPDTQYF. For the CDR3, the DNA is TGCGCCAGCAGCGGATCTAGCGGGAGTCCAGATACGCAGTATTTT.

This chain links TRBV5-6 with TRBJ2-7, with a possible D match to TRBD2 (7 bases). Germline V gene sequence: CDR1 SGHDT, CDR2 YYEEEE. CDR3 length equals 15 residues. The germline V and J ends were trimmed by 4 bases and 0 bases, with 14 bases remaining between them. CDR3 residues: CASSLAGAGSYEQYF. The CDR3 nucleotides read TGTGCCAGCAGCCTTGCGGGGGCAGGCTCCTACGAGCAGTACTTC.

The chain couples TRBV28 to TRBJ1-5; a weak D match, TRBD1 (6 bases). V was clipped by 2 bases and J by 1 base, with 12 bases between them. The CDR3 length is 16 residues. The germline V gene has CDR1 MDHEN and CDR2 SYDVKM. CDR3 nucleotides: TGTGCCAGCAGTTTAGCTTCGAGGGGGAGCAATCAGCCCCAGCATTTT. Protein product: CASSLASRGSNQPQHF.

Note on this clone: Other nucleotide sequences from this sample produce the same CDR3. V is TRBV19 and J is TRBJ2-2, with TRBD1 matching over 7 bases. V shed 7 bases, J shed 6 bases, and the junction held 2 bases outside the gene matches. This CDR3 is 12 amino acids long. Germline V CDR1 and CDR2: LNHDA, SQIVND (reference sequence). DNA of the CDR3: TGTGCCAGTAAACAGGGGTCCGGGGAGCTGTTTTTT. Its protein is CASKQGSGELFF.

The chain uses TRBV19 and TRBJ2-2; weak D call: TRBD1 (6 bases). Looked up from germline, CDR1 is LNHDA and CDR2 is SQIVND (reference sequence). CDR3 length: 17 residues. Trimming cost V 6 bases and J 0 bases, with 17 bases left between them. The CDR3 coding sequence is TGTGCCAGTAGGCATGGACCAGGGGCAACGAACACCGGGGAGCTGTTTTTT. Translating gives CASRHGPGATNTGELFF.

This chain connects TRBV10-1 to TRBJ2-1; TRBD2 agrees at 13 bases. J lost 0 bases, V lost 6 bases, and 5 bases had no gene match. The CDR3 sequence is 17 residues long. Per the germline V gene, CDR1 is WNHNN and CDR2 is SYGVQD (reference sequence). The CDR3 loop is CASSGLAGDTSYNEQFF. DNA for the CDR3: TGCGCCAGCAGCGGACTAGCGGGAGACACCTCCTACAATGAGCAGTTCTTC.

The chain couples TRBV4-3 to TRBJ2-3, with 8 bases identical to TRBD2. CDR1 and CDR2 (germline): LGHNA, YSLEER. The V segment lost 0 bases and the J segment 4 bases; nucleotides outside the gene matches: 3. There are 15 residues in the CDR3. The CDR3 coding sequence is TGCGCCAGCAGCCAAGACGCGGGAGGTGCAGATACGCAGTATTTT. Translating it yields CASSQDAGGADTQYF.

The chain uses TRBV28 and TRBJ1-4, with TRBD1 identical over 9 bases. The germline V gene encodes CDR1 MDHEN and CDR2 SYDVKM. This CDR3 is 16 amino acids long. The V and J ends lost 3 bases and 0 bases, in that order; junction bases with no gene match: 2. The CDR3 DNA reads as TGTGCCAGCAGTTTTGGGACAGGGACAACTAATGAAAAACTGTTTTTT. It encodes CASSFGTGTTNEKLFF.

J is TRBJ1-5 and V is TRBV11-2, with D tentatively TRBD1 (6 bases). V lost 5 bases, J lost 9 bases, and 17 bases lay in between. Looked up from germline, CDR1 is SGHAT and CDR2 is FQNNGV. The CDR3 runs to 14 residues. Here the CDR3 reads CASSRDRSHAPQHF. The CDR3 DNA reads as TGTGCCAGCAGCCGCGACAGGTCCCATGCGCCCCAGCATTTT.

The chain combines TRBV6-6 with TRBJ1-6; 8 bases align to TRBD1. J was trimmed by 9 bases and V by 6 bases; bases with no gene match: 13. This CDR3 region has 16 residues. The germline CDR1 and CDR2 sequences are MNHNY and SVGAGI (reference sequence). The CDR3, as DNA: TGTGCCAGCAGCTTCTCCTCCGCCGGGACAGGTTCACCCCTCCACTTT. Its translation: CASSFSSAGTGSPLHF.

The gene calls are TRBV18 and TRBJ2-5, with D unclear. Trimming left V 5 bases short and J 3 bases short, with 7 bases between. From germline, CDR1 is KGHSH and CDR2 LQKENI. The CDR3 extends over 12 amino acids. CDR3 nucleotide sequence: TGTGCCAGCTCAGCTAGTAAAGAGACCCAGTACTTC. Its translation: CASSASKETQYF.

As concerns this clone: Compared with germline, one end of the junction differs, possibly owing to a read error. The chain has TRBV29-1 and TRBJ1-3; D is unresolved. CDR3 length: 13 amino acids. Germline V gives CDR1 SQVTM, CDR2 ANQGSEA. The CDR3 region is CSVEEQPGNTIYF. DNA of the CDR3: TGCAGCGTAGAAGAACAGCCGGGAAACACCATATATTTT.

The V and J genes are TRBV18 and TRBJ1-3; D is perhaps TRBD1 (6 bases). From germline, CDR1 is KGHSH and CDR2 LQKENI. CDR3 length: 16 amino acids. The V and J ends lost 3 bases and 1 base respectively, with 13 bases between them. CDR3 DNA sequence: TGTGCCAGCTCACCGTGGGACACCGTATCTGGAAACACCATATATTTT. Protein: CASSPWDTVSGNTIYF.

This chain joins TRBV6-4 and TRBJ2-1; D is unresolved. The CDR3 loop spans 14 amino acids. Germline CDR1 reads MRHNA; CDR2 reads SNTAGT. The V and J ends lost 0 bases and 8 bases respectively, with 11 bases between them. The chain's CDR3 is CASSDSLESHEQFF. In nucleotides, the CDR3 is TGTGCCAGCAGTGACTCGTTAGAGTCCCATGAGCAGTTCTTC.

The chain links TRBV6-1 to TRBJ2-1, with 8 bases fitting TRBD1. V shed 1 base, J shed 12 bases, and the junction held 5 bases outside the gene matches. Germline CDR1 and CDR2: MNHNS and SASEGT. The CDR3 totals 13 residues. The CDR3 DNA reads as TGTGCCAGCAGTGAAGGACGACAGGGGACGCAGTTCTTC. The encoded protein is CASSEGRQGTQFF.

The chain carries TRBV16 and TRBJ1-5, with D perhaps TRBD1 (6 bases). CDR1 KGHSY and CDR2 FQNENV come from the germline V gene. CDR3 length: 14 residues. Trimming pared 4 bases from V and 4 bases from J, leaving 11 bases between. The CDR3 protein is CASSLQGRNQPQHF. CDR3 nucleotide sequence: TGTGCCAGCAGCCTCCAGGGGAGAAATCAGCCCCAGCATTTT.

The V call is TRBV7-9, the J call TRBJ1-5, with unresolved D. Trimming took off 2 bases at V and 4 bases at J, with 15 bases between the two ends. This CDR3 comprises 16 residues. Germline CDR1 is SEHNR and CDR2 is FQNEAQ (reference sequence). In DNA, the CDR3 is TGTGCCAGCAGCTTATTTGTCGAGGGTGGAAATCAGCCCCAGCATTTT. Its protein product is CASSLFVEGGNQPQHF.

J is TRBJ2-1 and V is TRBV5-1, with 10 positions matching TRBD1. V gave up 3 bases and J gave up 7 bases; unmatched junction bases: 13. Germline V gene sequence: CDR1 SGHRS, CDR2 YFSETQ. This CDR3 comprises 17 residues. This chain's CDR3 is CASSWIRDRGAGNEQFF. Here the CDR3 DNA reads TGCGCCAGCAGCTGGATAAGGGACAGGGGAGCAGGGAATGAGCAGTTCTTC.

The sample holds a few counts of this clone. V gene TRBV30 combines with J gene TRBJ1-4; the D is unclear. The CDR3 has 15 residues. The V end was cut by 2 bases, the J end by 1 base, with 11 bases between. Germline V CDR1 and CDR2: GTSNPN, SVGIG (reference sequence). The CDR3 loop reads CAWSTPRGTNEKLFF. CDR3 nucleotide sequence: TGTGCCTGGAGTACACCTCGGGGAACTAATGAAAAACTGTTTTTT.

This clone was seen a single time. The CDR3 loop is CPIGGQGSSEQYF. Here the CDR3 DNA reads TGTCCGATAGGGGGACAGGGAAGTTCGGAGCAGTACTTC. The rearrangement links TRBV7-6 to TRBJ2-7; TRBD1 aligns across 9 bases. The germline gives CDR1 SGHVS, CDR2 FNYEAQ. This CDR3 comprises 13 residues.

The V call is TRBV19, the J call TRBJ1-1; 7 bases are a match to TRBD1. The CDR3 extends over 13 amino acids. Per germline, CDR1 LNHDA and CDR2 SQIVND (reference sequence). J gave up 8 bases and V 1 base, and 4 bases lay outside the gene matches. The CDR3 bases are TGTGCCAGTAGTATAGTGAGGGGACAGGAAGCTTTCTTT. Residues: CASSIVRGQEAFF.

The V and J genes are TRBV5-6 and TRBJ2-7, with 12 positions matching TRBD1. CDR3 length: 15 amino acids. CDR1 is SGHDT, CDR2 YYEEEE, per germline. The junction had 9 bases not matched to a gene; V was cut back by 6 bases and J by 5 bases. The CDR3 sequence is CASTNPGTGGDEQYF. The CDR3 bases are TGTGCCAGCACTAATCCCGGGACAGGGGGCGACGAGCAGTACTTC.

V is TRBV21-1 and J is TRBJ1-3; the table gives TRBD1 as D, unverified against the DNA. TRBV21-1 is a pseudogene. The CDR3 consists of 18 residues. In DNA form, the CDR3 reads TGTGCCAGCAGCAAATGGGCCCAACAGGGGGCGAACAAAAACACCATATATTTT. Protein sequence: CASSKWAQQGANKNTIYF.

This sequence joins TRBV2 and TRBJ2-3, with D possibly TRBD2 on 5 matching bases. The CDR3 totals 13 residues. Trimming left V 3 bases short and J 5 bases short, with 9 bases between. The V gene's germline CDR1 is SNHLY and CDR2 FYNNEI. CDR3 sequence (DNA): TGTGCCAGCAGTGACTTGGGGAGAGATACGCAGTATTTT. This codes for CASSDLGRDTQYF.